The 15 T cell receptor beta chains below come from one sample, sequenced in a study of T cells in Graves' hyperthyroidism and ophthalmopathy. RNA transcripts gave rise to amplified TCR beta CDR3 regions. Using the HTBI primer set, a first-round RT-PCR was run on the TCR CDR3. TCRdb independently ran MiXCR on the multiplex PCR reads; one entry per CDR3 protein. The repertoire consists of roughly 240,000 distinct CDR3 sequences, with over 15% occurring once and the leading ten covering around 30%. Specimen: blood. The receptors originated from a woman under 30 with Graves' ophthalmopathy.

At least ten counts were recorded for this clonotype. The J gene is TRBJ1-2, the V gene TRBV11-2; maybe TRBD1 (6 bases). V was shortened by 0 bases and J by 5 bases, with 13 bases between the two germline ends. This CDR3 contains 15 residues. Germline loops: CDR1 SGHAT, CDR2 FQNNGV. Written as DNA, the CDR3 is TGTGCCAGCAGCTTAGAACAGGGCTCTGGGTATGGCTACACCTTC. This gives the protein CASSLEQGSGYGYTF.

Ten or more counts support this clonotype. This chain connects TRBV15 to TRBJ2-3; weak D call: TRBD1 (5 bases). V was clipped by 3 bases and J by 2 bases, with 6 bases between them. CDR3 size: 13 residues. The V gene's germline CDR1 is LNHNV and CDR2 YYDKDF (reference sequence). Here the CDR3 reads CATSRDNTDTQYF. DNA for the CDR3: TGTGCCACCAGCAGGGACAACACAGATACGCAGTATTTT.

This clonotype has at least ten counts. The rearrangement joins TRBV7-6 to TRBJ2-3, with 7 bases fitting TRBD2. J gave up 6 bases and V 4 bases, and 10 bases lay outside the gene matches. Germline V gene lookup returns CDR1 SGHVS and CDR2 FNYEAQ. The CDR3 runs 15 residues. For the CDR3, the DNA is TGTGCCAGCAGCTCATTGGGCGGGAGTGGGGATACGCAGTATTTT. Protein product: CASSSLGGSGDTQYF.

At least ten counts were recorded for this clonotype. The V gene is TRBV20-1, the J gene TRBJ1-1, with D hard to call. Trimming took off 6 bases at V and 1 base at J, with 9 bases between the two ends. The CDR3 is 12 amino acids. The germline V gene encodes CDR1 DFQATT and CDR2 SNEGSKA (reference sequence). DNA of the CDR3: TGCAGTGCCAAACATGGGAACACTGAAGCTTTCTTT. Encoded protein: CSAKHGNTEAFF.

The chain is built from TRBV11-2 and TRBJ2-3; 13 bases are shared with TRBD2. Germline V gene lookup returns CDR1 SGHAT and CDR2 FQNNGV. The CDR3 runs to 17 residues. With 5 bases clipped from V and 6 bases from J, the junction kept 11 bases outside the gene matches. CDR3: CASSGRLAGGRADTQYF. Here the CDR3 DNA reads TGTGCCAGCAGCGGCCGACTAGCGGGAGGCAGGGCGGATACGCAGTATTTT.

This clonotype was counted many times. CDR3 in amino acids: CASTGQVQLRAFF. In DNA, the CDR3 is TGTGCCAGCACCGGACAGGTGCAGCTTCGAGCTTTCTTT. The chain employs TRBV12-3 or TRBV12-4 and TRBJ1-1; 7 nucleotides agree with TRBD1. V dropped 7 bases and J dropped 10; count of bases not matched to a gene: 12. The CDR3 sequence is 13 residues long.

Many counts were recorded for this clonotype. This sequence joins TRBV29-1 and TRBJ1-3, with D maybe TRBD1 (5 bases). This CDR3 has 13 amino acids. V shed 5 bases and J shed 2 bases, with 10 bases lying between them. Germline values: CDR1 SQVTM, CDR2 ANQGSEA. CDR3 coding DNA: TGCAGCGTTTCCCAGGGTACTGGAAACACCATATATTTT. Its protein product is CSVSQGTGNTIYF.

This clonotype was observed at least ten times. The V and J genes are TRBV24-1 and TRBJ2-7, with 12 bases that match TRBD2. Germline CDR1 is KGHDR and CDR2 is SFDVKD. With V trimmed by 7 bases and J by 3 bases, 3 bases remained unmatched. The CDR3 loop spans 14 amino acids. The DNA for the CDR3 is TGTGCCACCAGCCCGACTAGCGGGGGCTACGAGCAGTACTTC. As protein: CATSPTSGGYEQYF.

This clonotype was found many times. This chain uses TRBV12-3 or TRBV12-4 with TRBJ2-7; D gene ambiguous. CDR3 size: 14 residues. V lost 3 bases and J 3 bases, leaving 12 bases between the germline ends. This CDR3 reads CASSFSYRDYEQYF. CDR3 bases: TGTGCCAGCAGTTTTTCCTATAGGGACTACGAGCAGTACTTC.

In regard to this clonotype: One base away lies a much larger clone, so this may be a sequencing read error. The V gene is TRBV20-1, the J gene TRBJ2-5; TRBD2 agrees at 7 bases. V dropped 3 bases and J dropped 2; count of bases not matched to a gene: 9. The CDR3 length is 15 residues. In germline, CDR1 is DFQATT, CDR2 SNEGSKA (reference sequence). The CDR3 coding sequence is TGCAGTGCTAGGGGGGGGGGGGGGTTACAAGAGACCCAGTACTTC. Its protein product is CSARGGGGLQETQYF.

This clonotype was recorded many times. V gene TRBV6-1 combines with J gene TRBJ2-5, with 8 bases identical to TRBD1. Germline values: CDR1 MNHNS, CDR2 SASEGT. V was clipped by 5 bases and J by 5 bases; unmatched bases: 10. The CDR3 loop spans 15 amino acids. The CDR3 is CASSYGQGFRETQYF. Written as DNA, the CDR3 is TGTGCCAGCAGTTATGGACAGGGATTTCGGGAGACCCAGTACTTC.

This clonotype was observed a handful of times. The V gene is TRBV7-3, the J gene TRBJ2-2; 7 bases are a match to TRBD2. CDR1 and CDR2 from the germline V gene are SGHTA and FQGTGA. This CDR3 has 16 residues. Trimming took 2 bases from V and 10 from J; bases not matched to a gene: 13. The CDR3 region is CASSLWERGSLSELFF. The CDR3 DNA is TGTGCCAGCAGCTTATGGGAGCGGGGCTCGCTCTCGGAGCTGTTTTTT.

This clonotype was detected ten times or more. In nucleotides, the CDR3 is TGTGCCAGCAGCCAAGGACAGGCCACCATCCCCCAGCATTTT. Encoded protein: CASSQGQATIPQHF. The rearrangement links TRBV3-1 to TRBJ1-5; tentatively, D is TRBD1 (6 bases). Germline CDR1 reads LGHDT; CDR2 reads YNNKEL (reference sequence). The CDR3 has 14 residues. Deletions cut 1 base from V and 10 bases from J, with 14 bases between.

This clonotype was detected ten times or more. The chain employs TRBV29-1 and TRBJ2-3; D ambiguous. The ends were cut back, 4 bases at V and 0 bases at J, with 8 bases in the middle. Germline loops: CDR1 SQVTM, CDR2 ANQGSEA. The CDR3 spans 13 residues. Written as DNA, the CDR3 is TGCAGCGTTGTCTCAGATAGCACAGATACGCAGTATTTT. Translating it yields CSVVSDSTDTQYF.

Many counts were recorded for this clonotype. The chain is built from TRBV13 and TRBJ2-5, with 9 bases that match TRBD1. This CDR3 region has 15 residues. Germline V gene data show CDR1 as PRHDT and CDR2 as FYEKMQ (reference sequence). J lost 2 bases, V lost 5 bases, and 6 bases had no gene match. In nucleotides, the CDR3 is TGTGCCAGCAGCCGAAGCGACAGGGGGCAAGAGACCCAGTACTTC. It is translated as CASSRSDRGQETQYF.